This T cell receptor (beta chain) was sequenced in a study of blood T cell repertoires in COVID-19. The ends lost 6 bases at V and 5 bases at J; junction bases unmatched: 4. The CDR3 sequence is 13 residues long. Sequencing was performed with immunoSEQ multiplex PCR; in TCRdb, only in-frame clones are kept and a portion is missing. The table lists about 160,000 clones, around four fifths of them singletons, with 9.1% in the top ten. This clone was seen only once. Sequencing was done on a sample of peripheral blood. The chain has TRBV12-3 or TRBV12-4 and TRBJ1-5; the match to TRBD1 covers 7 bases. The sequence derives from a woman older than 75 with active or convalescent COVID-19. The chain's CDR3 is CASSSDRDQPQHF. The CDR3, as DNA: TGTGCCAGCAGCTCCGACAGGGATCAGCCCCAGCATTTT.